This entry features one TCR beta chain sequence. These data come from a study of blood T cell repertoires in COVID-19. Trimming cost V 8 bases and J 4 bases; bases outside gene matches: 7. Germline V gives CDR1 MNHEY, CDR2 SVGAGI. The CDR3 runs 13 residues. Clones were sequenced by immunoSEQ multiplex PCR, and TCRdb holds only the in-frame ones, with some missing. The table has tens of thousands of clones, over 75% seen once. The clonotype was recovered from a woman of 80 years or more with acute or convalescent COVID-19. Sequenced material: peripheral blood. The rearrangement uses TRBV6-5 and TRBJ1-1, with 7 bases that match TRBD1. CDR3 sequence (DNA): TGTGCCAGCCGGACGACAGGGACCACTGAAGCTTTCTTT. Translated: CASRTTGTTEAFF.